This entry is about one T cell receptor (beta chain). The antigen is unknown. A junction boundary mismatches the germline segment, possibly from a read error. The CDR3 covers 15 residues. CDR1 SGHRS and CDR2 YFSETQ come from the germline V gene. These data come from a study of a mutant IDH1 vaccine in newly diagnosed glioma. Looking at the study overall: Following radiotherapy alone, or alongside temozolomide cycles, vaccination was started after an interval of 4-6 weeks. The earlier regimen, radiotherapy, temozolomide, or both, was most often both.

Time point of the sample: week 11, during vaccination. With topical imiquimod, each dose of the vaccine consisted of 300 ug of mutant IDH1 20-mer peptide. Sequenced by immunoSEQ multiplex PCR; TCRdb stores in-frame clones only, minus some. The table has 110,000 or so clones, almost 90% seen once; the top ten hold 0.55% to 0.7%. V and J are TRBV5-1 and TRBJ2-7, with 8 bases lining up with TRBD2. The sequencing used PBMCs, collected from a glioma patient whose treatment included an IDH1 peptide vaccine. This clonotype was sampled from a woman in her forties or fifties with glioma. Here the CDR3 DNA reads TGCGCCAGCAGTTTACACAGCGGGAGCTCCTACGAGCAGTGCTTC. Its protein is CASSLHSGSSYEQCF.